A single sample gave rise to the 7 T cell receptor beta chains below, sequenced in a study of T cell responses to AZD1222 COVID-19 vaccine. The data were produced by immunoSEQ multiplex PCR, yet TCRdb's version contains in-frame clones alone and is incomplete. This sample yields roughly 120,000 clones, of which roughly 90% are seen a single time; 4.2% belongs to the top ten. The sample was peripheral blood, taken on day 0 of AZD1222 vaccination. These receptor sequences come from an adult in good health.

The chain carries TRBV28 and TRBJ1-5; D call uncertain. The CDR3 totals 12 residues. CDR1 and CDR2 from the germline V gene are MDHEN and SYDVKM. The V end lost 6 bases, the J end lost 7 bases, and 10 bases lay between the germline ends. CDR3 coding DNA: TGTGCCAGCAGCGAGCTCACGCAGCCCCAGCATTTT. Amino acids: CASSELTQPQHF.

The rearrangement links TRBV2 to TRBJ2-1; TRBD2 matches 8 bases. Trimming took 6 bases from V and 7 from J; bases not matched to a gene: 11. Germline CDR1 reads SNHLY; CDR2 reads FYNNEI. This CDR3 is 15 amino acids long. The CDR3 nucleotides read TGTGCCAGCAGCCCTCTGGCGGGAGGATTTAATGAGCAGTTCTTC. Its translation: CASSPLAGGFNEQFF.

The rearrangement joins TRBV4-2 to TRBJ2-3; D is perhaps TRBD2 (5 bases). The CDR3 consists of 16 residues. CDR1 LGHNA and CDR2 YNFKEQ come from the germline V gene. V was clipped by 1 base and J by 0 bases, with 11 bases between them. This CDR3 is CASSQGARDSTDTQYF. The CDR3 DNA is TGTGCCAGCAGCCAAGGAGCGAGGGATAGCACAGATACGCAGTATTTT.

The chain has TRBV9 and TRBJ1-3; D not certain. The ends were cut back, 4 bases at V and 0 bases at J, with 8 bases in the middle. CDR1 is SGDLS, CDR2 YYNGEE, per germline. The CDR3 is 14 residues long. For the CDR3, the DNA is TGTGCCAGCAGCCTGACGGGCTCTGGAAACACCATATATTTT. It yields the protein CASSLTGSGNTIYF.

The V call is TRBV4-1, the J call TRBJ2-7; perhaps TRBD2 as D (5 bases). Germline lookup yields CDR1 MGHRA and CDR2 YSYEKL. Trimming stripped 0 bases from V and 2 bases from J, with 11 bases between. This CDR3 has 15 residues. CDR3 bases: TGCGCCAGCAGCCAAGAGAGGAGCGGTACCTACGAGCAGTACTTC. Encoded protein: CASSQERSGTYEQYF.

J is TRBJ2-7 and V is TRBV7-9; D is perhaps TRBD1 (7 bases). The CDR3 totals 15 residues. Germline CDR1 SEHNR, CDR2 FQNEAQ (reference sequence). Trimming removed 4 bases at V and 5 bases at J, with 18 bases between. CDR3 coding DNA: TGTGCCAGCAGCTCACGGGGGACAGAAGGTCACGAGCAGTACTTC. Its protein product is CASSSRGTEGHEQYF.

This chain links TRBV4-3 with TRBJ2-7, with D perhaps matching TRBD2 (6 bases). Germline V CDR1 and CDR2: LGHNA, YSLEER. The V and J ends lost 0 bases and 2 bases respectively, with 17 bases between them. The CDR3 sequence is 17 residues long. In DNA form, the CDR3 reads TGCGCCAGCAGCCAAGATCGGGGACTCCAAGGCACCTACGAGCAGTACTTC. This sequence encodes CASSQDRGLQGTYEQYF.